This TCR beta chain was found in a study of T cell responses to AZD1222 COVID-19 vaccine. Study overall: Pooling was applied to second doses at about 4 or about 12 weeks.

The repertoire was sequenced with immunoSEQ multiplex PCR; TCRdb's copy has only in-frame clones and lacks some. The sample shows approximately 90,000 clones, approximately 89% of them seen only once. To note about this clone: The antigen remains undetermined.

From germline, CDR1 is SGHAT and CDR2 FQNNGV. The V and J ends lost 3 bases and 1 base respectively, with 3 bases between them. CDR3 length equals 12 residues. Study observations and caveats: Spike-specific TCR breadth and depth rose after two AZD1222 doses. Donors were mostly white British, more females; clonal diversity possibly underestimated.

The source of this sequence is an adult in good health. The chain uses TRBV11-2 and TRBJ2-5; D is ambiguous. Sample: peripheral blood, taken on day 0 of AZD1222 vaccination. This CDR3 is CASSFPQETQYF. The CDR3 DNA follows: TGTGCCAGCAGCTTCCCCCAAGAGACCCAGTACTTC.